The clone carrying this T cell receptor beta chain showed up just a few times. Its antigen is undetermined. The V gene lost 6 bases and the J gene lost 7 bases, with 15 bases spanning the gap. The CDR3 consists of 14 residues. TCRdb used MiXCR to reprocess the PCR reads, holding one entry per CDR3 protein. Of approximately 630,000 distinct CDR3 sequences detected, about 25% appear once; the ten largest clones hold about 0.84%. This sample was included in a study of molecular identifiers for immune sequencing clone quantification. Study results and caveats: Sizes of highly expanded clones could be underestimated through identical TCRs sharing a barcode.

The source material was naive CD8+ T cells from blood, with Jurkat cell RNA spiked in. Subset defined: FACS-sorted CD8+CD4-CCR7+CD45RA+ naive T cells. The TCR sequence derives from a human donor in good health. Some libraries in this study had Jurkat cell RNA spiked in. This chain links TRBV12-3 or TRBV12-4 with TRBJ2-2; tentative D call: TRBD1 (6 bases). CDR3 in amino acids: CASSPDSSGGELFF. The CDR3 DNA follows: TGTGCCAGCAGCCCGGACAGTTCCGGCGGGGAGCTGTTTTTT.